A single sample gave rise to the 27 T cell receptor beta chains below, sequenced in a study of glioma-infiltrating T cells. Amplification of TCR alpha and beta CDR3 regions from RNA used iRepertoire nested multiplex PCR. TCRdb re-called the multiplex PCR reads through MiXCR, storing one row per CDR3 protein. The sample includes 100,000 to 150,000 distinct CDR3 sequences, 20% to 25% of them seen just once. The specimen was glioma tissue, nonneoplastic brain tissue, or PBMCs (not recorded which). The receptors were gathered from a human donor with low-grade glioma or glioblastoma, undergoing nonglioma brain surgery, or in good health (not recorded which).

CDR3 sequence: CASSLSSNPYEQYF. CDR3 coding DNA: TGCGCCAGCAGCTTGAGTTCGAATCCCTACGAGCAGTACTTC. V and J are TRBV5-1 and TRBJ2-7; no clear D gene. Trimming took 1 base from V and 2 from J, leaving 10 bases between them. The CDR3 extends over 14 amino acids. Germline lookup yields CDR1 SGHRS and CDR2 YFSETQ. Full variable domain (outside the CDR3, taken from reference TRBV5-1 and TRBJ2-7): KAGVTQTPRYLIKTRGQQVTLSCSPISGHRSVSWYQQTPGQGLQFLFEYFSETQRNKGNFPGRFSGRQFSNSRSEMNVSTLELGDSALYLCASSLSSNPYEQYFGPGTRLTVT.

The sample holds many counts of this clonotype. The chain combines TRBV11-2 with TRBJ2-3; D tentatively reads TRBD1 or TRBD2 (5 bases each). With 5 bases removed from V and 3 bases from J, the gap between germline ends came to 12 bases. Per the germline V gene, CDR1 is SGHAT and CDR2 is FQNNGV. The CDR3 totals 14 residues. Here the CDR3 reads CASSDRGPTDTQYF. The CDR3, as DNA: TGTGCCAGCAGCGACCGGGGCCCGACAGATACGCAGTATTTT.

This clonotype occurred many times. This chain joins TRBV6-6 and TRBJ2-2; D perhaps matches TRBD1 (6 bases). The V gene's germline CDR1 is MNHNY and CDR2 SVGAGI (reference sequence). This CDR3 is built from 18 residues. Trimming removed 0 bases at V and 1 base at J, with 15 bases between. The CDR3 here is CASSYSKVGRGNTGELFF. DNA of the CDR3: TGTGCCAGCAGTTACTCGAAGGTTGGCAGGGGGAACACCGGGGAGCTGTTTTTT.

This clonotype was recorded at least ten times. This chain joins TRBV7-6 and TRBJ2-7; 11 bases line up with TRBD2. The CDR3 sequence is 14 residues long. The germline V gene encodes CDR1 SGHVS and CDR2 FNYEAQ. Losses at the gene ends were 5 bases for V and 6 bases for J; bases not matched to a gene: 6. CDR3 region: CASSPATSGSEQYF. The CDR3 DNA sequence: TGTGCCAGCAGCCCAGCAACTAGCGGGAGCGAGCAGTACTTC.

This clonotype was seen only a few times. The CDR3 here is CASSLRLAEGDTQYF. Here the CDR3 DNA reads TGTGCCAGCAGCCTGAGACTAGCCGAGGGAGATACGCAGTATTTT. The rearrangement joins TRBV3-1 to TRBJ2-3; 7 bases fit TRBD2. This CDR3 contains 15 residues. J gave up 5 bases and V 4 bases, and 9 bases lay outside the gene matches. Germline V CDR1 and CDR2: LGHDT, YNNKEL (reference sequence).

This clonotype has a count of ten or more. This chain uses TRBV28 with TRBJ2-7; unclear D gene. In germline, CDR1 is MDHEN, CDR2 SYDVKM. The length of the CDR3 is 13 residues. Trimming took 6 bases from V and 3 from J, leaving 12 bases between them. The CDR3 reads CASRPPVDYEQYF. The CDR3 DNA reads as TGTGCCAGCAGGCCCCCCGTGGACTACGAGCAGTACTTC. Drawing the rest from reference TRBV28 and TRBJ2-7, the complete variable domain is DVKVTQSSRYLVKRTGEKVFLECVQDMDHENMFWYRQDPGLGLRLIYFSYDVKMKEKGDIPEGYSVSREKKERFSLILESASTNQTSMYLCASRPPVDYEQYFGPGTRLTVT.

The sample holds many counts of this clonotype. A much larger clone is a single base away; this may be a read error. The chain links TRBV27 to TRBJ1-1; 7 positions match TRBD1. The length of the CDR3 is 15 residues. Germline CDR1 and CDR2: MNHEY and SMNVEV (reference sequence). The CDR3 region is CASGLRQGFNTEAFF. The CDR3 DNA follows: TGTGCCAGCGGTTTAAGACAGGGCTTTAACACTGAAGCTTTCTTT.

This clonotype occurred many times. The chain is built from TRBV27 and TRBJ2-7; TRBD2 aligns across 9 bases. V gave up 7 bases and J gave up 5 bases; unmatched junction bases: 15. CDR1 and CDR2 (germline): MNHEY, SMNVEV (reference sequence). The CDR3 is 16 amino acids. The CDR3 spells CASTSWAGGPSNEQYF. CDR3 coding DNA: TGTGCCAGCACCTCTTGGGCGGGAGGGCCAAGCAACGAGCAGTACTTC.

This clonotype was seen only a few times. The chain links TRBV11-2 to TRBJ2-3; 12 positions match TRBD2. J gave up 4 bases and V 5 bases, and 7 bases lay outside the gene matches. The CDR3 runs 16 residues. CDR1 and CDR2 (germline): SGHAT, FQNNGV. The CDR3 spells CASSTGLAGIPDTQYF. CDR3 in DNA: TGTGCCAGCAGCACTGGACTAGCGGGAATCCCAGATACGCAGTATTTT. Full variable domain (outside the CDR3, taken from reference TRBV11-2 and TRBJ2-3): EAGVAQSPRYKIIEKRQSVAFWCNPISGHATLYWYQQILGQGPKLLIQFQNNGVVDDSQLPKDRFSAERLKGVDSTLKIQPAKLEDSAVYLCASSTGLAGIPDTQYFGPGTRLTVL.

This clonotype came up many times. The chain joins TRBV3-1 to TRBJ1-1; D not certain. CDR1 is LGHDT and CDR2 is YNNKEL in the germline V gene (reference sequence). The CDR3 sequence is 15 residues long. Trimming took off 1 base at V and 0 bases at J, with 9 bases between the two ends. Written as DNA, the CDR3 is TGTGCCAGCAGCCAAGTCCCCAGGATGAACACTGAAGCTTTCTTT. It translates to CASSQVPRMNTEAFF.

As concerns this clonotype: A much larger clone sits a single nucleotide away, making a read error possible. The chain carries TRBV12-3 or TRBV12-4 and TRBJ2-3; 8 bases fit TRBD2. The CDR3 is 16 residues long. In nucleotides, the CDR3 is TGTGCCAGCAGTTCGGCTAGCGGGTACAGCACAGAAACGCAGTATTTT. It encodes CASSSASGYSTETQYF.

At least ten counts were recorded for this clonotype. This rearrangement joins TRBV28 to TRBJ1-1; tentative D call: TRBD1 (6 bases). With 5 bases removed from V and 0 bases from J, the gap between germline ends came to 16 bases. CDR1 and CDR2 (germline): MDHEN, SYDVKM. The CDR3 covers 16 residues. The CDR3 protein is CASSNGGGTLNTEAFF. The CDR3 region has the DNA TGTGCCAGCAGTAATGGCGGCGGGACATTGAACACTGAAGCTTTCTTT.

A note on this clonotype: A read error is possible here, since a much larger clone lies one base away. J is TRBJ1-2 and V is TRBV19; TRBD1 might be the D (5 bases). The V end lost 10 bases, the J end lost 9 bases, and 18 bases lay between the germline ends. CDR3 size: 12 residues. CDR1 and CDR2 (germline): LNHDA, SQIVND (reference sequence). DNA for the CDR3: TGTGCCATTATATCAGGGACGCGGAGCTACACCTTC. Encoded protein: CAIISGTRSYTF.

The rearrangement uses TRBV7-2 and TRBJ2-3, with 9 bases aligning to TRBD1. V trimming: 2 bases; J trimming: 4 bases; junction bases outside the gene matches: 10. This CDR3 is built from 17 residues. The germline V gene has CDR1 SGHTA and CDR2 FQGNSA. DNA of the CDR3: TGTGCCAGCAGCTTAAGGACAGGGGCCTCTAACGCAGATACGCAGTATTTT. Translated, it gives CASSLRTGASNADTQYF.

The table lists this clonotype with many counts. The V gene is TRBV4-1, the J gene TRBJ1-5; 7 bases are shared with TRBD1. Trimming removed 1 base from V and 4 bases from J; junction bases left unmatched: 1. Per the germline V gene, CDR1 is MGHRA and CDR2 is YSYEKL. This CDR3 contains 14 residues. CDR3 coding DNA: TGCGCCAGCAGCCAAGCGGGACAGAATCAGCCCCAGCATTTT. This translates into CASSQAGQNQPQHF.

The V and J genes are TRBV2 and TRBJ2-7; 7 bases agree with TRBD1. The CDR3 runs 14 residues. V dropped 4 bases and J dropped 4; count of bases not matched to a gene: 7. Germline loops: CDR1 SNHLY, CDR2 FYNNEI. For the CDR3, the DNA is TGTGCCAGCAGTGGAGTAGGGGGCAGGTACGAGCAGTACTTC. Its protein product is CASSGVGGRYEQYF.

The table lists this clonotype with many counts. V usage is TRBV6-6 and J usage is TRBJ1-1; tentatively, D is TRBD1 (6 bases). CDR3 length: 12 residues. Per germline, CDR1 MNHNY and CDR2 SVGAGI (reference sequence). V lost 0 bases and J 10 bases, leaving 9 bases between the germline ends. CDR3 DNA: TGTGCCAGCAGTTACTCGGGACAATTAGCTTTCTTT. Residues: CASSYSGQLAFF.

This clonotype was detected many times. As DNA, the CDR3 is TGTGCCAGCAGCTGGGAAGGAGCCTACGAGCAGTACTTC. As protein: CASSWEGAYEQYF. The chain links TRBV6-1 to TRBJ2-7; D is ambiguous. Germline-derived CDR1 and CDR2 are MNHNS and SASEGT. This CDR3 has 13 amino acids. V lost 6 bases and J 2 bases, leaving 11 bases between the germline ends.

A remark on this clonotype: A single base separates this from a much larger clone, so it may be a read error. The chain has TRBV15 and TRBJ2-7; 12 bases are a match to TRBD2. This CDR3 spans 14 amino acids. The V gene's germline CDR1 is LNHNV and CDR2 YYDKDF (reference sequence). CDR3 nucleotides: TGTGCCATCAGCGGTGGACTAGCGGGAAAGGAGCAGTACTTC. The encoded protein is CAISGGLAGKEQYF. Full variable domain (remainder filled in from reference TRBV15 and TRBJ2-7): DAMVIQNPRYQVTQFGKPVTLSCSQTLNHNVMYWYQQKSSQAPKLLFHYYDKDFNNEADTPDNFQSRRPNTSFCFLDIRSPGLGDTAMYLCAISGGLAGKEQYFGPGTRLTVT.

As concerns this clonotype: The junction shows a germline mismatch at one end, possibly a read error. V and J are TRBV19 and TRBJ1-1, with 10 bases matching TRBD1. Per germline, CDR1 LNHDA and CDR2 SQIVND (reference sequence). CDR3 length: 17 amino acids. The CDR3 reads CASSINPGTGANTEAFF. CDR3 bases: TGTGCCAGTAGTATAAATCCCGGGACAGGGGCGAACACTGAAGCCTTCTTT. The whole variable domain, remainder taken from reference TRBV19 and TRBJ1-1, is DGGITQSPKYLFRKEGQNVTLSCEQNLNHDAMYWYRQDPGQGLRLIYYSQIVNDFQKGDIAEGYSVSREKKESFPLTVTSAQKNPTAFYLCASSINPGTGANTEAFFGQGTRLTVV.

A few counts support this clonotype. The V gene is TRBV12-3 or TRBV12-4, the J gene TRBJ2-3; 7 bases are shared with TRBD2. The CDR3 is made up of 15 amino acids. V was clipped by 6 bases and J by 4 bases; unmatched bases: 10. The CDR3: CASSLSAGRSDTQYF. DNA of the CDR3: TGTGCCAGCAGCCTCTCAGCGGGAAGGTCAGATACGCAGTATTTT.

A remark on this clonotype: A much bigger clone sits one base away, suggesting this may be a read error. This sequence joins TRBV12-3 or TRBV12-4 and TRBJ2-5; D remains ambiguous. The ends were cut back, 7 bases at V and 2 bases at J, with 11 bases in the middle. This CDR3 region has 13 residues. This CDR3 reads CASIFLGQETQYF. CDR3 in DNA: TGTGCCAGCATTTTTTTGGGACAAGAGACCCAGTACTTC.

The V call is TRBV15, the J call TRBJ2-7; 11 bases map to TRBD2. The CDR3 has 18 amino acids. Per germline, CDR1 LNHNV and CDR2 YYDKDF (reference sequence). V lost 3 bases, J lost 5 bases, and 15 bases stayed unmatched. CDR3 bases: TGTGCCACCAGCAGTGAAGTCGTAGCGGGAGGGGCGAGAAACGAGCAGTACTTC. Translating it yields CATSSEVVAGGARNEQYF.

About this clonotype itself: With a much larger clone just one base away, this may be a read error. The V gene is TRBV11-1, the J gene TRBJ2-5; tentatively, D is TRBD1 (6 bases). The end of the DNA aligns better with TRBJ2-1, so the J call may be wrong. Germline V gene sequence: CDR1 SGHAT, CDR2 FQDESV (reference sequence). The CDR3 has 14 amino acids. The CDR3 is CASSLSRGQETQFF. CDR3 coding DNA: TGTGCCAGCAGCTTATCCAGGGGCCAAGAGACCCAGTTCTTC.

This clonotype was seen a few times. The chain links TRBV11-2 to TRBJ2-1, with D perhaps matching TRBD1 (6 bases). Trimming left V 3 bases short and J 0 bases short, with 9 bases between. Germline CDR1 is SGHAT and CDR2 is FQNNGV. The CDR3 has 15 residues. Written as DNA, the CDR3 is TGTGCCAGCAGCTTCACAGGGAGCTCCTACAATGAGCAGTTCTTC. As protein: CASSFTGSSYNEQFF.

This clonotype was counted at least ten times. This rearrangement joins TRBV3-1 to TRBJ2-5, with TRBD1 matching 8 bases. With V trimmed by 4 bases and J by 2 bases, 6 bases remained unmatched. This CDR3 is built from 15 residues. Per germline, CDR1 LGHDT and CDR2 YNNKEL (reference sequence). The CDR3 DNA reads TGTGCCAGCAGCCCTGAGAGACAGGGGCAAGAGACCCAGTACTTC. Protein product: CASSPERQGQETQYF.

As to this clonotype: A much larger clone lies one base from this, so it may be a read error. The genes are TRBV4-1 and TRBJ2-3; 8 positions match TRBD1. The germline V gene has CDR1 MGHRA and CDR2 YSYEKL. CDR3 length equals 17 residues. V shed 0 bases, J shed 4 bases, and the junction held 9 bases outside the gene matches. The CDR3 spells CASSQDRRQGNADTQYF. The CDR3 bases are TGCGCCAGCAGCCAAGATAGGCGACAGGGGAACGCAGATACGCAGTATTTT.